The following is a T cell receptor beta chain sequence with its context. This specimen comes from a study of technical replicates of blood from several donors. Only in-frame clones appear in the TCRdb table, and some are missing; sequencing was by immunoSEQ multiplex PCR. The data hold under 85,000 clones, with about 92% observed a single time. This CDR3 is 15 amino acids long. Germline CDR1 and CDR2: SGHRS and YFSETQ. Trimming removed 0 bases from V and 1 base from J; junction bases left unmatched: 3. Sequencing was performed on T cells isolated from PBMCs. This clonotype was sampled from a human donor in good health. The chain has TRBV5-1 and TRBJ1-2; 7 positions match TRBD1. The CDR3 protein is CASSLDRGFNYGYTF. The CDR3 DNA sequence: TGCGCCAGCAGCTTGGACAGGGGCTTTAACTATGGCTACACCTTC.